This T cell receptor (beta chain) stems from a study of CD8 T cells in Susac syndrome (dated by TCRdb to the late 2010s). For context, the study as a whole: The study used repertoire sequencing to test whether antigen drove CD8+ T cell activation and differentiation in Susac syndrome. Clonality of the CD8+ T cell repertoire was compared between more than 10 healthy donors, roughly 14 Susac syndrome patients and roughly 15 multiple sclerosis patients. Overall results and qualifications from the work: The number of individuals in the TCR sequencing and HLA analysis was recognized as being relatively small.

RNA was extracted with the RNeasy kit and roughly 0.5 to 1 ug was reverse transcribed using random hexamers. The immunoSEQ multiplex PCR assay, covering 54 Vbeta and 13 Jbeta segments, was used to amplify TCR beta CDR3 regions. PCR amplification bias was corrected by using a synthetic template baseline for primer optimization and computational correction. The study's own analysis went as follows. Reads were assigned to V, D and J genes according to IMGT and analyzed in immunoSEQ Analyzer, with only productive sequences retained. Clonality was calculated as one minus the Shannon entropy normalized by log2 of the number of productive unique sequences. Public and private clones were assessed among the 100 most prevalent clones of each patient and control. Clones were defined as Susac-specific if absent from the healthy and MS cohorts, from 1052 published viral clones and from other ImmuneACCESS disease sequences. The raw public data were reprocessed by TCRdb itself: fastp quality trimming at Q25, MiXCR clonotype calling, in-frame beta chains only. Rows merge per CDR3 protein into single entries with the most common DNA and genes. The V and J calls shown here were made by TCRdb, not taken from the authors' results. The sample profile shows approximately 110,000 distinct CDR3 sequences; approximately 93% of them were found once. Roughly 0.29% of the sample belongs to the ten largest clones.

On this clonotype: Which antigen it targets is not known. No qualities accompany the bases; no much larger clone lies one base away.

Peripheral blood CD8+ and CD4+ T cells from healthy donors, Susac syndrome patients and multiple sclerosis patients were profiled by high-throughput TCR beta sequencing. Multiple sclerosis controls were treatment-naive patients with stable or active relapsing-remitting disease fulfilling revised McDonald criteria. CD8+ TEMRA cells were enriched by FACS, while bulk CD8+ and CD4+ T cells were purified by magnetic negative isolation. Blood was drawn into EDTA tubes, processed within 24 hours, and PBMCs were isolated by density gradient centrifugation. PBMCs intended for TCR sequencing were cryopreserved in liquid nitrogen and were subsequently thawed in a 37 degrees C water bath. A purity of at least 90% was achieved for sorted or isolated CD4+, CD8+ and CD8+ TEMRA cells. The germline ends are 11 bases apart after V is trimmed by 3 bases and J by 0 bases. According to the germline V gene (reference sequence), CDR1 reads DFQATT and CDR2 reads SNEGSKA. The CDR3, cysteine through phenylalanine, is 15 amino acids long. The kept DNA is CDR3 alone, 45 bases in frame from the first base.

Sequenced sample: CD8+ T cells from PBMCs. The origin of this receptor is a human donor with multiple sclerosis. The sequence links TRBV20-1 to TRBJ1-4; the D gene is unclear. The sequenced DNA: TGCAGTGCTAGTTTATGGAGCGCAACTAATGAAAAACTGTTTTTT. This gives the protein CSASLWSATNEKLFF.